The 3 T cell receptor beta chains below come from one sample, sequenced in a study of graft-versus-host responses after intestinal transplantation. The antigens for these receptors are not known. Some clones are missing from TCRdb's copy, which holds only in-frame ones; the method was immunoSEQ multiplex PCR. The sample consists of around 100,000 clones, 85% to 95% of them appearing once. This specimen consisted of unstimulated CD4+ T cells sorted from spleen or lymph node cells, obtained before transplant. These TCRs come from a human donor who was the organ donor for an intestinal transplant.

This clone was observed once. The J gene is TRBJ1-3, the V gene TRBV11-2, with 11 positions matching TRBD1. V lost 2 bases and J lost 4; bases outside the gene matches: 10. From germline, CDR1 is SGHAT and CDR2 FQNNGV. CDR3 size: 18 residues. DNA for the CDR3: TGTGCCAGCAGCTTAACGGACAGGGGGCGCGAGAAGGGAAACACCATATATTTT. Translation: CASSLTDRGREKGNTIYF.

The chain uses TRBV4-1 and TRBJ2-5; D ambiguous. Trimming removed 4 bases from V and 3 bases from J, with 12 bases in between. Germline lookup yields CDR1 MGHRA and CDR2 YSYEKL. The CDR3 length is 14 residues. CDR3 DNA: TGCGCCAGCAGCCCCCTTTTAAGGGAAGAGACCCAGTACTTC. This encodes CASSPLLREETQYF.

The chain uses TRBV30 and TRBJ2-1, with 7 positions matching TRBD2. The junction had 13 bases not matched to a gene; V was cut back by 4 bases and J by 10 bases. Germline-derived CDR1 and CDR2 are GTSNPN and SVGIG (reference sequence). The CDR3 runs to 14 residues. This chain's CDR3 is CAWNGREHVREQFF. CDR3 nucleotides: TGTGCCTGGAATGGGCGGGAGCATGTCCGGGAGCAGTTCTTC.